What follows describes a single T cell receptor (beta chain). Germline values: CDR1 PRHDT, CDR2 FYEKMQ (reference sequence). The ends were cut back, 0 bases at V and 5 bases at J, with 12 bases in the middle. The length of the CDR3 is 15 residues. This entry belongs to a study of early T cells in non-severe SARS-CoV-2 infection. TCRdb recomputed calls from the 5' RACE reads with MiXCR, one row per CDR3 protein. The table includes roughly 35,000 distinct CDR3 sequences, around 7% detected once. Sequences were obtained from whole blood. The chain is built from TRBV13 and TRBJ2-3; unclear D gene. The receptor was derived from an adult who was a healthcare worker with PCR-confirmed SARS-CoV-2 infection or an uninfected control (not recorded which). The CDR3 protein is CASSLGTNLQDTQYF. The DNA of the CDR3 is TGTGCCAGCAGCTTAGGGACAAATCTCCAAGATACGCAGTATTTT.